This T cell receptor beta chain comes out of a study of Graves' ophthalmopathy and Graves' hyperthyroidism. Amplified material comprised TCR beta CDR3 regions derived from RNA transcripts. Investigators did first-round RT-PCR with HTBI primers, then second-round multiplex PCR. TCRdb independently ran MiXCR on the multiplex PCR reads; one entry per CDR3 protein. The data hold about half a million distinct CDR3 sequences, with under 15% observed a single time. This clonotype has ten or more counts. The germline V gene has CDR1 SNHLY and CDR2 FYNNEI. Trimming stripped 6 bases from V and 3 bases from J, with 15 bases between. The CDR3 length is 14 residues.

V is TRBV2 and J is TRBJ2-7; the D gene is possibly TRBD1 (6 bases). Material: blood. The TCR originated in a woman in her 30s with Graves' ophthalmopathy. The CDR3 is CASRNRDTYYEQYF. The CDR3 nucleotides are TGTGCCAGCAGAAACCGGGACACTTACTACGAGCAGTACTTC.